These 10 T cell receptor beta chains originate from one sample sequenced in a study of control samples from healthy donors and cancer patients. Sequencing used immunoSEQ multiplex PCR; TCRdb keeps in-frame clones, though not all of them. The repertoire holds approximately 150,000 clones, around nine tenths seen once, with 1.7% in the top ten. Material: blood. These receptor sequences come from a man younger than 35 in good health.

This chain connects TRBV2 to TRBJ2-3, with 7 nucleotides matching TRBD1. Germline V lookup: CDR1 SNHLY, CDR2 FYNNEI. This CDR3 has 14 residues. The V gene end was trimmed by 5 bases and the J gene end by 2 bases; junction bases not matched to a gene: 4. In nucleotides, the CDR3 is TGTGCCAGCAGTCCGGGGACAGCCACAGATACGCAGTATTTT. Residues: CASSPGTATDTQYF.

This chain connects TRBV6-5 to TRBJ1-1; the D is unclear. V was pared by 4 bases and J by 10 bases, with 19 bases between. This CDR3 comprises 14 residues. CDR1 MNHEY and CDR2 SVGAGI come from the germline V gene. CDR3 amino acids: CASSSEPTPRAAFF. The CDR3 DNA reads TGTGCCAGCAGTTCCGAACCCACTCCCCGTGCAGCTTTCTTT.

The DNA for the CDR3 is TGTGCCAGCAGCCAAGCGGGGTGGACAGGCAGTAATTCACCCCTCCACTTT. Its translation is CASSQAGWTGSNSPLHF. The rearrangement uses TRBV14 and TRBJ1-6; 7 bases are a match to TRBD1. V lost 1 base to trimming and J lost 6 bases; unmatched junction nucleotides: 9. This CDR3 has 17 residues. Germline values: CDR1 SGHDN, CDR2 FVKESK. The entire variable domain, with the rest obtained from reference TRBV14 and TRBJ1-6, is as follows: EAGVTQFPSHSVIEKGQTVTLRCDPISGHDNLYWYRRVMGKEIKFLLHFVKESKQDESGMPNNRFLAERTGGTYSTLKVQPAELEDSGVYFCASSQAGWTGSNSPLHFGNGTRLTVT.

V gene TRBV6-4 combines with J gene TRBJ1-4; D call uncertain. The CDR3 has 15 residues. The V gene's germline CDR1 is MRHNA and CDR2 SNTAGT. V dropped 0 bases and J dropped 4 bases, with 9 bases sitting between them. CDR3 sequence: CASSDSAGSNEKLFF. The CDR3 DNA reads TGTGCCAGCAGTGACTCGGCAGGTAGTAATGAAAAACTGTTTTTT.

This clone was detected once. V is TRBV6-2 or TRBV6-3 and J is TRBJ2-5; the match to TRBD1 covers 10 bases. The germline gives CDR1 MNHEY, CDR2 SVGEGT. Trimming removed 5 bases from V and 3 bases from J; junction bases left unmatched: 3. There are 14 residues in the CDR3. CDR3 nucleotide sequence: TGTGCCAGCAGTCCGGGACAGGGGAAAGAGACCCAGTACTTC. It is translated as CASSPGQGKETQYF.

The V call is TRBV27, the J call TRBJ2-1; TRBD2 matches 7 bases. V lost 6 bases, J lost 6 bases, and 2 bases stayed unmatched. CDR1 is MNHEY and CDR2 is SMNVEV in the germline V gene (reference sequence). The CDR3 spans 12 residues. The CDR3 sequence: CASSGGFNEQFF. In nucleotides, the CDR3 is TGTGCCAGCAGCGGGGGGTTCAATGAGCAGTTCTTC.

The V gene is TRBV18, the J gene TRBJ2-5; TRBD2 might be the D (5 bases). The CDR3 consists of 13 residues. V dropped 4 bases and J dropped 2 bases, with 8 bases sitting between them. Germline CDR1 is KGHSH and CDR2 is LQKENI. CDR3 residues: CASSLGLQETQYF. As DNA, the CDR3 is TGTGCCAGCTCACTCGGACTTCAAGAGACCCAGTACTTC.

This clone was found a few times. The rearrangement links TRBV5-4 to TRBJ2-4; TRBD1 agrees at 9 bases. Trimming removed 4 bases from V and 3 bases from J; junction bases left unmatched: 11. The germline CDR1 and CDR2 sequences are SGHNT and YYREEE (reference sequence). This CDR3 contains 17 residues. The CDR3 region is CASSPPLGQGGKNIQYF. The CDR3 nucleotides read TGTGCCAGCAGCCCCCCACTGGGACAGGGTGGCAAAAACATTCAGTACTTC.

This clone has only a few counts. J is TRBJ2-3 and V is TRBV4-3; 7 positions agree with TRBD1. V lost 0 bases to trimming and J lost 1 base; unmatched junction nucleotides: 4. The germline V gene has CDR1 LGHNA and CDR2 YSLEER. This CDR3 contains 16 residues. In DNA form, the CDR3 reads TGCGCCAGCAGCCAAGATTGGCAGGGGGGCACAGATACGCAGTATTTT. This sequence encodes CASSQDWQGGTDTQYF.

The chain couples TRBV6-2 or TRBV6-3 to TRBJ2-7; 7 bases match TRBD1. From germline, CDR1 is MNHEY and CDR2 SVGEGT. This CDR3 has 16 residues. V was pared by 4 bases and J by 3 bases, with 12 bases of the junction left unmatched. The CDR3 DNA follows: TGTGCCAGCAGTTCCACCCGGGCAGGGGACAGCTACGAGCAGTACTTC. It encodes CASSSTRAGDSYEQYF.